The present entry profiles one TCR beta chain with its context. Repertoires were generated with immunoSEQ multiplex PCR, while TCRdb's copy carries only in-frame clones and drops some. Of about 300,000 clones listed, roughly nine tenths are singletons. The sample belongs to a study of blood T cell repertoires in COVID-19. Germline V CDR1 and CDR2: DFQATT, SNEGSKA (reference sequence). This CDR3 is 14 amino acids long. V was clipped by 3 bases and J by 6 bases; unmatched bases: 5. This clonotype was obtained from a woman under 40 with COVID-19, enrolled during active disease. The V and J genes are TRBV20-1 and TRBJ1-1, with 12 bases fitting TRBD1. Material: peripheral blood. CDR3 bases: TGCAGTGCTAGTACGGGACAGGGGGCCCCTGAAGCTTTCTTT. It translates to CSASTGQGAPEAFF.